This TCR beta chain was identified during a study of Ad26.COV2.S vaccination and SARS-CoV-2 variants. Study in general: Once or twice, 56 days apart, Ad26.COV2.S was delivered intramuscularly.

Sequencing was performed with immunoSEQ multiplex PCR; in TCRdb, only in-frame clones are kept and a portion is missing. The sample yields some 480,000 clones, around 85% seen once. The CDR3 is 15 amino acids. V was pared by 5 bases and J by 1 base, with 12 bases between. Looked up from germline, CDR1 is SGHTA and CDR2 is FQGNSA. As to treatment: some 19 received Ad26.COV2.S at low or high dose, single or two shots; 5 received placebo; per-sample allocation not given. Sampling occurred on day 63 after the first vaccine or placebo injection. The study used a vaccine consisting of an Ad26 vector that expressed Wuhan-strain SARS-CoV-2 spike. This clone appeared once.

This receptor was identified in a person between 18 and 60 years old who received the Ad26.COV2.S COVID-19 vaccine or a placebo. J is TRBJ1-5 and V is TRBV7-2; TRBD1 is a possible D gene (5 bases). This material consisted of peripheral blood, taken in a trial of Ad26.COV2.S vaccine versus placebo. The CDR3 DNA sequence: TGTGCCAGCAGCCCGAACAGACAGAGCAATCAGCCCCAGCATTTT. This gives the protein CASSPNRQSNQPQHF.